These 18 T cell receptor beta chains share one sample of origin, sequenced in a study of blood T cell repertoires in COVID-19. TCRdb keeps only in-frame clones here, not all; method: immunoSEQ multiplex PCR. The table has roughly 310,000 clones, 85% to 90% seen once. The specimen sequenced was peripheral blood. The receptor set was obtained from a woman between 25 and 40 years old with COVID-19, enrolled during active disease.

J is TRBJ1-5 and V is TRBV27; 7 nucleotides line up with TRBD1. Germline values: CDR1 MNHEY, CDR2 SMNVEV (reference sequence). The junction had 12 bases not matched to a gene; V was cut back by 6 bases and J by 10 bases. CDR3 length: 14 amino acids. This chain's CDR3 is CASRRTGSGKPQHF. CDR3 DNA: TGTGCCAGCAGGAGGACAGGTTCTGGTAAACCCCAGCATTTT.

This clone has only one observation. The V and J genes are TRBV25-1 and TRBJ2-7, with TRBD2 matching over 7 bases. The CDR3 contains 14 residues. The junction had 2 bases not matched to a gene; V was cut back by 1 base and J by 2 bases. Per germline, CDR1 MGHDK and CDR2 SYGVNS. CDR3 DNA sequence: TGTGCCAGCAGTGAATGGGAGGGAACCTACGAGCAGTACTTC. Translated: CASSEWEGTYEQYF.

CDR3 region: CASSSPDRASLHEAFF. The CDR3 region has the DNA TGCGCCAGCAGCTCCCCGGACAGGGCATCTCTCCACGAAGCTTTCTTT. The rearrangement links TRBV5-1 to TRBJ1-1, with 8 bases that match TRBD1. The CDR3 spans 16 residues. V dropped 3 bases and J dropped 8; count of bases not matched to a gene: 15. Germline V gene data show CDR1 as SGHRS and CDR2 as YFSETQ.

The rearrangement links TRBV24-1 to TRBJ2-5, with D perhaps TRBD1 (6 bases). V lost 9 bases to trimming and J lost 5 bases, with 15 bases between them. CDR1 is KGHDR and CDR2 is SFDVKD in the germline V gene. This CDR3 comprises 13 residues. CDR3 coding DNA: TGTGCCACCGGTCAGGGGCTTCTGGAGACCCAGTACTTC. Translated: CATGQGLLETQYF.

The J gene is TRBJ1-6, the V gene TRBV30; TRBD1 is a possible D gene (6 bases). The CDR3 extends over 11 amino acids. V lost 0 bases and J lost 12, with 6 bases in between. CDR1 and CDR2 from the germline V gene are GTSNPN and SVGIG (reference sequence). CDR3 bases: TGTGCCTGGAGTGTAGGGGGACCCCTCCACTTT. Translating it yields CAWSVGGPLHF.

In regard to this clone: An end of the junction does not agree with germline; a read error may underlie this. This sequence joins TRBV5-1 and TRBJ2-4; D unclear. The length of the CDR3 is 14 residues. The V gene's germline CDR1 is SGHRS and CDR2 YFSETQ. CDR3 residues: CASSLGIAKNIQYF. The CDR3 region has the DNA TGCGCCAGCAGTTTGGGTATAGCCAAAAACATTCAGTACTTC.

This chain joins TRBV19 and TRBJ2-7; D is possibly TRBD2 (5 bases). This CDR3 comprises 15 residues. The V and J ends lost 5 bases and 4 bases respectively, with 18 bases between them. The germline gives CDR1 LNHDA, CDR2 SQIVND (reference sequence). CDR3 amino acids: CASSSHLDGIYEQYF. The CDR3 coding sequence is TGTGCCAGTAGTTCCCACTTGGACGGGATTTACGAGCAGTACTTC.

V gene TRBV21-1 combines with J gene TRBJ2-7; the listed D gene, TRBD2, was not tested against the DNA. TRBV21-1 is shown as a pseudogene. The CDR3 length is 16 residues. CDR3 nucleotides: TGTGCCAGCAGCATAGCTAGCGGGAGTAACTCCTACGAGCAGTACTTC. It is translated as CASSIASGSNSYEQYF.

The chain couples TRBV19 to TRBJ2-7, with a possible D match to TRBD1 (5 bases). The V end lost 1 base, the J end lost 0 bases, and 10 bases lay between the germline ends. CDR1 is LNHDA, CDR2 SQIVND, per germline (reference sequence). This CDR3 contains 15 residues. The CDR3 loop is CASSIGTGVSYEQYF. The CDR3 DNA follows: TGTGCCAGTAGTATAGGAACAGGCGTCTCCTACGAGCAGTACTTC.

The rearrangement uses TRBV25-1 and TRBJ1-2; 8 positions agree with TRBD1. This CDR3 spans 14 amino acids. Germline V lookup: CDR1 MGHDK, CDR2 SYGVNS. The V gene end was trimmed by 2 bases and the J gene end by 6 bases; junction bases not matched to a gene: 5. Here the CDR3 reads CASSEPGQGDGYTF. CDR3 nucleotides: TGTGCCAGCAGTGAACCCGGACAGGGTGATGGCTACACCTTC.

The chain is built from TRBV19 and TRBJ1-3, with D hard to call. The CDR3 contains 15 residues. Germline CDR1 reads LNHDA; CDR2 reads SQIVND (reference sequence). Trimming pared 3 bases from V and 0 bases from J, leaving 9 bases between. The CDR3 DNA is TGTGCCAGTAGTATTGCGGCAGTCTCTGGAAACACCATATATTTT. Its translation is CASSIAAVSGNTIYF.

The chain carries TRBV6-1 and TRBJ1-5, with D tentatively TRBD1 (5 bases). Germline CDR1 reads MNHNS; CDR2 reads SASEGT. The CDR3 length is 16 residues. The V and J ends lost 3 bases and 6 bases respectively, with 18 bases between them. DNA of the CDR3: TGTGCCAGCAGTGAGACACAAACCAGGGTCTCTCAGCCCCAGCATTTT. Its protein product is CASSETQTRVSQPQHF.

This chain uses TRBV28 with TRBJ2-5; 9 positions agree with TRBD1. CDR3 size: 14 residues. The V and J ends lost 6 bases and 1 base, in that order; junction bases with no gene match: 3. Germline loops: CDR1 MDHEN, CDR2 SYDVKM. The CDR3: CASSRDRVQETQYF. CDR3 bases: TGTGCCAGCAGCAGGGACAGGGTCCAAGAGACCCAGTACTTC. The full variable domain, in which reference TRBV28 and TRBJ2-5 provide the parts outside the CDR3, is DVKVTQSSRYLVKRTGEKVFLECVQDMDHENMFWYRQDPGLGLRLIYFSYDVKMKEKGDIPEGYSVSREKKERFSLILESASTNQTSMYLCASSRDRVQETQYFGPGTRLLVL.

The chain joins TRBV5-1 to TRBJ2-2; TRBD1 aligns across 9 bases. The trim removed 0 bases at V and 4 bases at J, leaving 4 bases unmatched. The germline V gene encodes CDR1 SGHRS and CDR2 YFSETQ. This CDR3 region has 16 residues. The CDR3 region is CASSLAPGQGTGELFF. As DNA, the CDR3 is TGCGCCAGCAGCTTGGCACCGGGACAGGGCACCGGGGAGCTGTTTTTT.

V gene TRBV19 combines with J gene TRBJ2-1; TRBD2 matches at 8 bases. This CDR3 has 16 amino acids. Germline V gene sequence: CDR1 LNHDA, CDR2 SQIVND (reference sequence). Trimming removed 0 bases from V and 8 bases from J; junction bases left unmatched: 9. The CDR3 reads CASSIERAGGGDEQFF. CDR3 DNA: TGTGCCAGTAGTATAGAAAGGGCGGGAGGAGGCGATGAGCAGTTCTTC. Drawing the rest from reference TRBV19 and TRBJ2-1, the complete variable domain is DGGITQSPKYLFRKEGQNVTLSCEQNLNHDAMYWYRQDPGQGLRLIYYSQIVNDFQKGDIAEGYSVSREKKESFPLTVTSAQKNPTAFYLCASSIERAGGGDEQFFGPGTRLTVL.

J is TRBJ1-1 and V is TRBV12-3 or TRBV12-4; 7 bases match TRBD1. The CDR3 totals 13 residues. The J segment lost 6 bases and the V segment lost 6 bases, leaving 7 bases of the junction unmatched. The CDR3 is CASRSLTGAEAFF. CDR3 coding DNA: TGTGCCAGCAGGTCCCTTACAGGGGCTGAAGCTTTCTTT.

This chain connects TRBV28 to TRBJ1-4, with D unresolved. Germline values: CDR1 MDHEN, CDR2 SYDVKM. The CDR3 is 12 amino acids. CDR3 nucleotide sequence: TGTGCAAGCGGAGCAACTAATGAAAAACTGTTTTTT. Translated: CASGATNEKLFF.

The chain carries TRBV3-1 (or the pseudogene TRBV3-2) and TRBJ1-1, with a possible D match to TRBD1 (6 bases). CDR3 size: 16 residues. V lost 4 bases, J lost 1 base, and 16 bases lay in between. Germline V gene sequence: CDR1 LGHDT, CDR2 YNNKEL (reference sequence). CDR3 protein: CASSPTRRGGNTEAFF. The CDR3 coding sequence is TGTGCCAGCAGCCCCACCCGGAGGGGGGGGAACACTGAAGCTTTCTTT.